This TCR beta chain was sequenced for a study of T-cell memory formation after mild COVID-19. About the research overall: The TCR clusters were mostly specific to one donor.

Notes on this clonotype: Its antigen is not known.

The study, taken as a whole, reports: Researchers found some responding clones in pre-infection memory, a sign that cross-reactive memory joined.

Germline trimming cut 5 bases from V and 2 bases from J; bases unmatched to any gene: 9. The CDR3 is 16 amino acids. TCRdb reprocessed the 5' RACE reads with MiXCR, giving one entry per CDR3 protein. There are some 130,000 distinct CDR3 sequences in the sample; roughly 15% occur only once, and roughly 14% lies in the top ten. The chain combines TRBV12-3 or TRBV12-4 with TRBJ2-3; 8 nucleotides line up with TRBD1. Material: PBMCs or a T cell subset sorted from them (not recorded which). The sequence came from an adult woman who had mild COVID-19 (a few samples of this study predate the infection). Cell type and time point are not known. The CDR3 region is CASSDPRTGHTDTQYF. DNA for the CDR3: TGTGCCAGCAGTGATCCCAGGACAGGGCACACAGATACGCAGTATTTT.